The sequence of this TCR beta chain was determined in a study of shared clonotypes between healthy human individuals. On the study more broadly: Ranging from 18 to 49 in age, donors were a couple of women and three men. Three plates each covered CD4 naive and memory; CD8 naive two, CD8 memory one.

In the CD4+ fraction, cells were divided into CD45RA+ naive and CD45RA-negative memory subsets. V dropped 6 bases and J dropped 2; count of bases not matched to a gene: 9. The CDR3 sequence is 15 residues long. Germline loops: CDR1 MDHEN, CDR2 SYDVKM. Whole-study results and caveats: In contrast to clonotypes shared by all four donors, non-shared clonotypes had lower generation probabilities.

Note on this clone: What it recognizes is unknown.

The repertoire was sequenced with immunoSEQ multiplex PCR; TCRdb's copy has only in-frame clones and lacks some. The sample lists about 1.1 million clones, 78% occurring once. The sequenced material came from memory CD4+ T cells from PBMCs. Subset noted: CD45RA-negative fraction. The J gene is TRBJ1-1, the V gene TRBV28; 7 bases are a match to TRBD1. This TCR was recovered from a man younger than 35 in good health. Some clones in this sample may be carry-over from other donors' samples. CDR3 bases: TGTGCCAGCAGCCCATGGACAGGAATAAACACTGAAGCTTTCTTT. Protein sequence: CASSPWTGINTEAFF.